One and the same sample provided the 3 T cell receptor beta chains below, sequenced in a study of blood T cell repertoires in COVID-19. Clones were sequenced by immunoSEQ multiplex PCR, and TCRdb holds only the in-frame ones, with some missing. The data contain around 250,000 clones, approximately 84% of them singletons. Sequencing was performed on peripheral blood. These receptor sequences come from a man aged 45-60 years with active or convalescent COVID-19.

The sample holds a few counts of this clone. The CDR3 spells CATRRGRETQYF. The CDR3 DNA sequence: TGTGCCACCCGGCGGGGGCGAGAGACCCAGTACTTC. J is TRBJ2-5 and V is TRBV28, with a weak D call TRBD2 (7 bases). The length of the CDR3 is 12 residues. The germline CDR1 and CDR2 sequences are MDHEN and SYDVKM. V lost 10 bases and J 4 bases, leaving 13 bases between the germline ends.

V is TRBV28 and J is TRBJ1-2; 9 bases fit TRBD1. Germline CDR1 is MDHEN and CDR2 is SYDVKM. V gave up 7 bases and J gave up 5 bases; unmatched junction bases: 11. This CDR3 has 15 amino acids. The CDR3 bases are TGTGCCAGCATCTCCGGGACAGGGCGTGTTTATGGCTACACCTTC. Translated: CASISGTGRVYGYTF.

Concerning this clone itself: This sample also contains other DNA sequences that code for the same CDR3. The rearrangement uses TRBV9 and TRBJ1-2, with TRBD1 matching over 7 bases. The CDR3 consists of 13 residues. Losses at the gene ends were 0 bases for V and 4 bases for J; bases not matched to a gene: 0. Germline CDR1 is SGDLS and CDR2 is YYNGEE. The CDR3 sequence: CASSVGTGYGYTF. CDR3 DNA sequence: TGTGCCAGCAGCGTAGGGACAGGCTATGGCTACACCTTC. Together with reference TRBV9 and TRBJ1-2, the CDR3 gives the full variable domain: DSGVTQTPKHLITATGQRVTLRCSPRSGDLSVYWYQQSLDQGLQFLIQYYNGEERAKGNILERFSAQQFPDLHSELNLSSLELGDSALYFCASSVGTGYGYTFGSGTRLTVV.